This TCR beta chain was sequenced for a study of graft-versus-host responses after intestinal transplantation. At the level of the study: Multivisceral, liver-intestinal, or isolated intestinal transplants were given to recipients. For two to three years after anti-thymocyte globulin induction, all recipients took tacrolimus and steroids.

This CDR3 contains 14 residues. For this clone: Its antigen is as yet unknown.

Study outcomes and limitations: Some patients had graft-donor T cell macrochimerism, and their allografts showed high graft-versus-host to host-versus-graft clonal ratios.

Produced via immunoSEQ multiplex PCR; TCRdb's table is partial and in-frame only. The sample lists some 22,000 clones, roughly 90% occurring once. The chain uses TRBV21-1 and TRBJ1-1. TRBV21-1 is deemed a pseudogene. The specimen was PBMCs, collected just over 38 days after intestinal transplant. This sequence was found in a human patient who received an intestinal transplant, so some T cells may come from the graft donor. The CDR3 loop is CASSKEERGTEAFF. The CDR3 bases are TGTGCCAGCAGCAAAGAAGAGAGGGGCACTGAAGCTTTCTTT.